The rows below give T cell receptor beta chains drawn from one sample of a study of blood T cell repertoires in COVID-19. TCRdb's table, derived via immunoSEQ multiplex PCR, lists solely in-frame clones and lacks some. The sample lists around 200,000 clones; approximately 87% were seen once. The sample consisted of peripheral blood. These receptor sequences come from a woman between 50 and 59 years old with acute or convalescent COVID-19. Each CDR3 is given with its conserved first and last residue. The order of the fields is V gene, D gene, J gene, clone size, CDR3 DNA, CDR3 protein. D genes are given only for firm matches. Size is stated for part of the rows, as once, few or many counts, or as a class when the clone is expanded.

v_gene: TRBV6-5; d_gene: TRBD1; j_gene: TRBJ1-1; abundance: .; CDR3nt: TGTGCCAGCAGCAACAGGGGGATGAACACTGAAGCTTTCTTT; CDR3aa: CASSNRGMNTEAFF
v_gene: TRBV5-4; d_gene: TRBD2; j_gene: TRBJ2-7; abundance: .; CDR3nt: TGTGCCAGCGGGGATATGGCGGGGGATGTCTACGAGCAGTACTTC; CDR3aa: CASGDMAGDVYEQYF
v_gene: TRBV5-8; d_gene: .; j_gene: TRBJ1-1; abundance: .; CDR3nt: TGTGCCAGCAGCTCCTACAGGGTAATAGGCTGGATGAACACTGAAGCTTTCTTT; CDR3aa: CASSSYRVIGWMNTEAFF
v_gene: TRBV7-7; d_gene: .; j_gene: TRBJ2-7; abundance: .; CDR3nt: TGTGCCAGCAGCTGCCCAGACAGGCGATCGTCCTACGAGCAGTACTTC; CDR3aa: CASSCPDRRSSYEQYF
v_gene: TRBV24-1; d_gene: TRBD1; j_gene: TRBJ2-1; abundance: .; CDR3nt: TGTGCCACCGAGGAAGGGACAGAACTCAATGAGCAGTTCTTC; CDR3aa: CATEEGTELNEQFF
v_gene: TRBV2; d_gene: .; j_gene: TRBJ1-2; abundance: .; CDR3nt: TGTGCCAGCAGTGTTTCCGGGGAATACTATGGCTACACCTTC; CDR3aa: CASSVSGEYYGYTF
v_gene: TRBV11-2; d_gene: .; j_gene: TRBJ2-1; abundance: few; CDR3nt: TGTGCCAGCAGCTTAATCGGGGGAGGTGAGCAGTTCTTC; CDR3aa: CASSLIGGGEQFF
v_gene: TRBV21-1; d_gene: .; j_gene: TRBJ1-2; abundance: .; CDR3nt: TGTGCCAGCAGCAAAACGGAAGGACAGCCCCTAAACTATGGCTACACCTTC; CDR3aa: CASSKTEGQPLNYGYTF
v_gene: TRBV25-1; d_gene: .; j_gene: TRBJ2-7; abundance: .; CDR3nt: TGTGCCAGCAGTGATCCGACTAGCTCCTACGAGCAGTACTTC; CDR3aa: CASSDPTSSYEQYF
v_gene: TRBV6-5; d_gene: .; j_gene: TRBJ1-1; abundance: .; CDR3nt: TGTGCCAGCAGGGCGGATTCTTACACTGAAGCTTTCTTT; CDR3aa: CASRADSYTEAFF
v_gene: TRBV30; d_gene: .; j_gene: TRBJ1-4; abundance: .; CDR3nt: TGTGCCTGGAGGGGCAGGGAAAAACTGTTTTTT; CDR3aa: CAWRGREKLFF
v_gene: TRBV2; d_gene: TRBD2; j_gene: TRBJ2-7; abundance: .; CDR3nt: TGTGCCAGCACTCTGACTAGCGGGAGGAGAGAGCAGTACTTC; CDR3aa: CASTLTSGRREQYF
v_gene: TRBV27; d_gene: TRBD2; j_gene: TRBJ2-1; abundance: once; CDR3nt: TGTGCCAGCAGTTCCCGACTAGCGGGAGACAATGAGCAGTTCTTC; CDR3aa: CASSSRLAGDNEQFF
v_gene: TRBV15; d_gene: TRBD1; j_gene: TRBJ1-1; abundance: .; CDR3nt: TGTGCCACCAGCAGAACAGGGGTAGAAGGGTTCGACACTGAAGCTTTCTTT; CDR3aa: CATSRTGVEGFDTEAFF
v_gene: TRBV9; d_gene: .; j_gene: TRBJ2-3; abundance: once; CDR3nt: TGTGCCAGCACACCAGGGGAGTGGGGAGATACGCAGTATTTT; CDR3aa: CASTPGEWGDTQYF
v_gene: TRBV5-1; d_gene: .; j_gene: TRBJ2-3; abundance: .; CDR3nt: TGCGCCAGCAGCTTGGACACTACCACAGATACGCAGTATTTT; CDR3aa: CASSLDTTTDTQYF
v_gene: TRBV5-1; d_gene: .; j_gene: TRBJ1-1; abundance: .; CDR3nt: TGCGCCAGCAGCTGGGACATGAACACTGAAGCTTTCTTT; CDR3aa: CASSWDMNTEAFF
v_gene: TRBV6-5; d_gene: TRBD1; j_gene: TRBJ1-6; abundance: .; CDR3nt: TGTGCCAGCAGGGTTTCCGGGACAGGGTCACCCCTCCACTTT; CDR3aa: CASRVSGTGSPLHF
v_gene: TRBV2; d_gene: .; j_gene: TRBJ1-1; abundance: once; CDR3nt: TGTGCCAGCATTCAGGACAAGAACACTGAAGCTTTCTTT; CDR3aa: CASIQDKNTEAFF
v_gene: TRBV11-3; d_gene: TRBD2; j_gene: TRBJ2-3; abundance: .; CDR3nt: TGTGCCAGCAGCACCAGGACTAGCGGGGGGGTAACGCAGTATTTT; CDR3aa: CASSTRTSGGVTQYF
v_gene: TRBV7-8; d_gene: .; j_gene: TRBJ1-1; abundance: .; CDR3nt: TGTGCCAGCAGCTTAGAGGCAGGGGACACTGAAGCTTTCTTT; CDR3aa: CASSLEAGDTEAFF
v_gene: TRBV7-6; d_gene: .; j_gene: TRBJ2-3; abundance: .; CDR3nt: TGTGCCAGCAGCCCCCGGTGGGGCGGAGGCACAGATACGCAGTATTTT; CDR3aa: CASSPRWGGGTDTQYF
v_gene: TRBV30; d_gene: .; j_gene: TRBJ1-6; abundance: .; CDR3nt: TGTGCCTGGAGTGGCGGTCAGAACTCACCCCTCCACTTT; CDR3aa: CAWSGGQNSPLHF
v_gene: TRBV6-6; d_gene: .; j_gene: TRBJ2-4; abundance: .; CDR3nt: TGTGCCAGCGAAGTAGGCGGAGCCAAAAACATTCAGTACTTC; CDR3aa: CASEVGGAKNIQYF
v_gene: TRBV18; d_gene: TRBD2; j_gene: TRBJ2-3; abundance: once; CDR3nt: TGTGCCAGCTCACCGGGGGAACTAGCGTTAACAGATACGCAGTATTTT; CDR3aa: CASSPGELALTDTQYF
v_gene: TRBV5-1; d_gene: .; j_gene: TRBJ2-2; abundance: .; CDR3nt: TGCGCCAGCAGCTCGGCAGGGAAGAACACCGGGGAGCTGTTTTTT; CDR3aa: CASSSAGKNTGELFF
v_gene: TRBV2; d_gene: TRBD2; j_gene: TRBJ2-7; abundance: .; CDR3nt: TGTGCCAGCAAGGGAGGGGTCGAGCAGTACTTC; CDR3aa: CASKGGVEQYF
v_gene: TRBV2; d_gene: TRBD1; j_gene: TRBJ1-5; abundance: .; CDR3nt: TGTGCCAGCGGGACAGGGTGGGAACAGCCCCAGCATTTT; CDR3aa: CASGTGWEQPQHF
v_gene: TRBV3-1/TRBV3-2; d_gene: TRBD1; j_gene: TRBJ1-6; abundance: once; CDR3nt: TGTGCCAGCAGCCAAGAGGACAGGGTCTCACCCCTCCACTTT; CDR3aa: CASSQEDRVSPLHF
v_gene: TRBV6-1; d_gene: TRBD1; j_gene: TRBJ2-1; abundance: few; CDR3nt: TGTGCCAGCAGTGAACTAGGATCAGGGGGTGAGCAGTTCTTC; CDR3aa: CASSELGSGGEQFF
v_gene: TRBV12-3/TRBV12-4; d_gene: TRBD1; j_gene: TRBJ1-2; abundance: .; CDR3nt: TGTGCCAGCAGCCGGGACAGCCTCTATGGCTACACCTTC; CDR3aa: CASSRDSLYGYTF
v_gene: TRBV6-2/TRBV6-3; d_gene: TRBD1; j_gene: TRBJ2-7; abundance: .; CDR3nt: TGTGCCAGCAGTTACTCGATTGCCGGGACAGATGGATACGAGCAGTACTTC; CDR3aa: CASSYSIAGTDGYEQYF
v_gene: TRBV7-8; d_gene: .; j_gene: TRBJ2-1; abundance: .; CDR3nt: TGTGCCAGCAGCTACCGACAGATCTACAATGAGCAGTTCTTC; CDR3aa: CASSYRQIYNEQFF
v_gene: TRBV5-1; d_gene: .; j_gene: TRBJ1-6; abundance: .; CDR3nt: TGCGCCAGCAAGGCCCGGGACTCCTATAATTCACCCCTCCACTTT; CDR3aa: CASKARDSYNSPLHF
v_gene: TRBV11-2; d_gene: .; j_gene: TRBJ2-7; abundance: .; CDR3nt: TGTGCCAGCAGCTTCTATTACGAGCAGTACTTC; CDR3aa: CASSFYYEQYF
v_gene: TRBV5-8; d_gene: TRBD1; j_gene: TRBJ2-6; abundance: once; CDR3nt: TGTGCCAGCAGCTTGAGGGGGCCCTCTGGGGCCAACGTCCTGACTTTC; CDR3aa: CASSLRGPSGANVLTF
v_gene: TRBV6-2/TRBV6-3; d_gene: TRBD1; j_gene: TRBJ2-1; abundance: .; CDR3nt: TGTGCCAGCAGTTCCCCCGGGACAGGGGGGAATGAGCAGTTCTTC; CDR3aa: CASSSPGTGGNEQFF
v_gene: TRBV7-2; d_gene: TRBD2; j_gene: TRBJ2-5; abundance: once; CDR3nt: TGTGCCAGCAGCTTAGCTAGCGGGATGGGTCAAGAGACCCAGTACTTC; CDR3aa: CASSLASGMGQETQYF
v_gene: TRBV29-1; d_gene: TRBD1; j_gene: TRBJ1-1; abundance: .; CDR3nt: TGCAGCGTGGGGCAGGGGGCTCGAGCTGAAGCTTTCTTT; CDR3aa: CSVGQGARAEAFF
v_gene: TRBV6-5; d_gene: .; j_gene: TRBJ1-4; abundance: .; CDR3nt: TGTGCCAGCCATCCTGTGGGAGGGGATAATGAAAAACTGTTTTTT; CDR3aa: CASHPVGGDNEKLFF
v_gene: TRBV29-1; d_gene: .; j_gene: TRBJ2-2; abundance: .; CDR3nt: TGCAGCGTTGCACTCGGCACCGGGGAGCTGTTTTTT; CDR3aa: CSVALGTGELFF
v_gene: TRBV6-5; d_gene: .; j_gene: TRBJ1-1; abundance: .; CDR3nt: TGTGCCAGCAGCTACGGCGGACTCCTGAACACTGAAGCTTTCTTT; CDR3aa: CASSYGGLLNTEAFF
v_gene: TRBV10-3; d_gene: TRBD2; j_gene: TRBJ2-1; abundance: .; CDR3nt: TGTGCCATCAGGAGCGCGGGAGCGATGGGCGATGAGCAGTTCTTC; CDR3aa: CAIRSAGAMGDEQFF